Given below is one TCR beta chain in context. Through a sample-barcoded 5' primer and a J-beta primer mix, a second PCR was run for about 6 to 12 cycles. Every sample returned 2.5 million or more CDR3-containing paired-end reads. TCRdb processed the 5' RACE reads anew with MiXCR; each CDR3 protein has one entry. The sample lists around 1,800,000 distinct CDR3 sequences, around 40% occurring once. This entry belongs to a study of blood T cells in healthy people across ages. The CDR3 is made up of 16 amino acids. Trimming removed 5 bases from V and 4 bases from J; junction bases left unmatched: 10. Sequenced input: blood. The chain carries TRBV12-3 or TRBV12-4 and TRBJ2-3; 9 nucleotides line up with TRBD1. This clonotype was obtained from a human donor in good health. In nucleotides, the CDR3 is TGTGCCAGCAGTCACGACAGGGGGAAGGTCGCAGATACGCAGTATTTT. Its protein product is CASSHDRGKVADTQYF.